This entry lists 26 T cell receptor beta chains sequenced from one sample in a study of blood T cells in healthy people across ages. Then a second PCR, running roughly 6 to 12 cycles, was carried out with a sample-barcoded 5' primer and a J-beta primer mix. A single record per CDR3 protein comes from TCRdb applying MiXCR to the 5' RACE reads. The data contain some 930,000 distinct CDR3 sequences, 25% to 30% of them singletons. This sample was also put to use in a study of T cells of mothers and their children.

Sequenced sample: blood. These receptors all stem from a woman between 35 and 50 years old in good health.

On this clonotype itself: It may be a read error: a sequence one base away is much more abundant. The J gene is TRBJ2-7, the V gene TRBV12-3 or TRBV12-4, with TRBD1 matching over 7 bases. V was clipped by 5 bases and J by 2 bases; unmatched bases: 9. CDR3 length: 15 amino acids. The CDR3 reads CASSLQRGPTYEQYF. The CDR3 coding sequence is TGTGCCAGCAGTCTACAGAGGGGGCCAACCTACGAGCAGTACTTC.

The chain combines TRBV20-1 with TRBJ2-7, with a possible D match to TRBD1 (6 bases). V dropped 8 bases and J dropped 2 bases, with 13 bases sitting between them. This CDR3 is built from 12 residues. Germline V lookup: CDR1 DFQATT, CDR2 SNEGSKA (reference sequence). The CDR3 loop is CSTVQGTYEQYF. For the CDR3, the DNA is TGCAGTACCGTACAGGGTACCTACGAGCAGTACTTC.

This clonotype was detected once. The V and J genes are TRBV27 and TRBJ1-5, with unresolved D. CDR1 MNHEY and CDR2 SMNVEV come from the germline V gene (reference sequence). V lost 6 bases to trimming and J lost 6 bases, with 15 bases between them. The CDR3 has 14 residues. The CDR3 DNA is TGTGCCAGCAGAAGAGGGAGGATGAGTCAGCCCCAGCATTTT. Protein: CASRRGRMSQPQHF.

This clonotype appeared a few times. This chain uses TRBV28 with TRBJ2-7; possible D gene TRBD2, 6 bases. Germline-derived CDR1 and CDR2 are MDHEN and SYDVKM. Trimming took off 6 bases at V and 3 bases at J, with 18 bases between the two ends. This CDR3 comprises 15 residues. The CDR3 DNA is TGTGCCAGCAGGGATACCGGATCCGGGGGCTACGAGCAGTACTTC. This sequence encodes CASRDTGSGGYEQYF. Together with reference TRBV28 and TRBJ2-7, the CDR3 gives the full variable domain: DVKVTQSSRYLVKRTGEKVFLECVQDMDHENMFWYRQDPGLGLRLIYFSYDVKMKEKGDIPEGYSVSREKKERFSLILESASTNQTSMYLCASRDTGSGGYEQYFGPGTRLTVT.

This clonotype was observed at least ten times. This chain links TRBV20-1 with TRBJ2-1, with D possibly being TRBD2 (6 bases). Trimming stripped 3 bases from V and 0 bases from J, with 9 bases between. Germline loops: CDR1 DFQATT, CDR2 SNEGSKA (reference sequence). The CDR3 length is 14 residues. In DNA, the CDR3 is TGCAGTGCTAGTTTCGGGAGCTCCTACAATGAGCAGTTCTTC. It encodes CSASFGSSYNEQFF.

This clonotype occurred a few times. The CDR3 sequence: CASSFEYNLREQYF. The CDR3 DNA reads TGTGCCAGCAGCTTTGAATACAACCTTAGGGAGCAGTACTTC. V is TRBV7-2 and J is TRBJ2-7; D is uncertain. V was trimmed by 3 bases and J by 7 bases, leaving 16 bases between them. Looked up from germline, CDR1 is SGHTA and CDR2 is FQGNSA. The CDR3 contains 14 residues.

As for this clonotype: A read error may explain this, as a much larger clone is one base away. The gene calls are TRBV9 and TRBJ1-2, with D possibly being TRBD1 (5 bases). The CDR3 length is 12 residues. Germline CDR1 reads SGDLS; CDR2 reads YYNGEE. CDR3 sequence (DNA): TGTGCCTGCAGCGTAGCGGGGGATGGCTACACCTTC. Protein product: CACSVAGDGYTF.

This clonotype was detected ten times or more. The rearrangement links TRBV12-3 or TRBV12-4 to TRBJ2-7; no clear D. Trimming removed 3 bases at V and 4 bases at J, with 13 bases between. The CDR3 loop spans 14 amino acids. In DNA, the CDR3 is TGTGCCAGCAGTTTTAGTCCAACCGATTACGAGCAGTACTTC. Protein product: CASSFSPTDYEQYF.

A word on this clonotype: A much larger clone is a single base away; this may be a read error. The chain employs TRBV7-2 and TRBJ2-7; 11 bases fit TRBD1. The CDR3 sequence is 14 residues long. V was pared by 3 bases and J by 3 bases, with 1 base of the junction left unmatched. Germline values: CDR1 SGHTA, CDR2 FQGNSA. CDR3 protein: CTSSFGTGGYEQYF. The CDR3 DNA follows: TGTACCAGCAGCTTCGGGACAGGGGGCTACGAGCAGTACTTC. Supplemented by reference TRBV7-2 and TRBJ2-7, the full variable domain reads GAGVSQSPSNKVTEKGKDVELRCDPISGHTALYWYRQSLGQGLEFLIYFQGNSAPDKSGLPSDRFSAERTGGSVSTLTIQRTQQEDSAVYLCTSSFGTGGYEQYFGPGTRLTVT.

This clonotype was observed a few times. The CDR3 protein is CSARDDSNQPQHF. The CDR3 bases are TGCAGTGCTAGGGACGATAGCAATCAGCCCCAGCATTTT. The rearrangement uses TRBV20-1 and TRBJ1-5; the D is unclear. V was trimmed by 3 bases and J by 0 bases, leaving 6 bases between them. The length of the CDR3 is 13 residues. Looked up from germline, CDR1 is DFQATT and CDR2 is SNEGSKA (reference sequence).

The table lists this clonotype with many counts. The J gene is TRBJ1-2, the V gene TRBV29-1; TRBD1 matches 10 bases. The V gene's germline CDR1 is SQVTM and CDR2 ANQGSEA. The CDR3 runs 11 residues. Trimming took 7 bases from V and 6 from J; bases not matched to a gene: 2. Written as DNA, the CDR3 is TGCAGCGGACAGGGGGCGAATGGCTACACCTTC. Translated, it gives CSGQGANGYTF.

The sample holds many counts of this clonotype. This chain connects TRBV7-3 to TRBJ2-3, with D perhaps TRBD2 (6 bases). This CDR3 has 16 amino acids. Per germline, CDR1 SGHTA and CDR2 FQGTGA. Trimming took 2 bases from V and 2 from J, leaving 14 bases between them. The CDR3 protein is CASSLGREYHTDTQYF. The CDR3, as DNA: TGTGCCAGCAGCTTAGGCCGGGAGTACCACACAGATACGCAGTATTTT.

As to this clonotype: One end of the junction is discordant with germline, which a read error may explain. The rearrangement uses TRBV29-1 and TRBJ2-3; D uncertain. Germline CDR1 is SQVTM and CDR2 is ANQGSEA. This CDR3 spans 13 amino acids. The CDR3 reads CSIDSASTDTQYF. CDR3 DNA sequence: TGCAGCATTGACTCGGCTAGTACAGATACGCAGTATTTT.

This clonotype was observed many times. This rearrangement joins TRBV27 to TRBJ1-2; D uncertain. The CDR3 is made up of 15 amino acids. Germline CDR1 MNHEY, CDR2 SMNVEV (reference sequence). Trimming cost V 0 bases and J 1 base, with 9 bases left between them. The CDR3 protein is CASSLSRTLNYGYTF. In DNA form, the CDR3 reads TGTGCCAGCAGTTTATCGCGGACCCTTAACTATGGCTACACCTTC.

This clonotype has ten or more counts. This sequence joins TRBV12-3 or TRBV12-4 and TRBJ2-3, with D hard to call. The V gene lost 4 bases and the J gene lost 6 bases, with 17 bases spanning the gap. The CDR3 is 15 amino acids. The CDR3 sequence: CASSWVGSRMDTQYF. In DNA, the CDR3 is TGTGCCAGCAGTTGGGTTGGTAGCCGGATGGATACGCAGTATTTT.

The rearrangement uses TRBV20-1 and TRBJ2-2; D possibly corresponds to TRBD1 (5 bases). This CDR3 region has 15 residues. The V end was cut by 5 bases, the J end by 6 bases, with 19 bases between. Germline CDR1 and CDR2: DFQATT and SNEGSKA (reference sequence). CDR3 coding DNA: TGCAGTGCTCCCCTAAGGGGCAGCAGCGCCGGGGAGCTGTTTTTT. It is translated as CSAPLRGSSAGELFF.

The rearrangement joins TRBV13 to TRBJ1-2; D uncertain. The CDR3 spans 13 residues. Germline CDR1 reads PRHDT; CDR2 reads FYEKMQ (reference sequence). V was trimmed by 2 bases and J by 8 bases, leaving 12 bases between them. In DNA, the CDR3 is TGTGCCAGCAGCTTAATAGGCAGGAGAGGCTACACCTTC. Translation gives CASSLIGRRGYTF.

This clonotype was recorded at least ten times. The chain employs TRBV7-9 and TRBJ2-1, with D tentatively TRBD2 (6 bases). This CDR3 spans 15 amino acids. Trimming stripped 2 bases from V and 5 bases from J, with 13 bases between. Germline V gene sequence: CDR1 SEHNR, CDR2 FQNEAQ (reference sequence). The CDR3 nucleotides read TGTGCCAGCAGCTTAACGGGGGAACGGGACAATGAGCAGTTCTTC. It encodes CASSLTGERDNEQFF. Complete variable domain (other parts from reference TRBV7-9 and TRBJ2-1): DTGVSQNPRHKITKRGQNVTFRCDPISEHNRLYWYRQTLGQGPEFLTYFQNEAQLEKSRLLSDRFSAERPKGSFSTLEIQRTEQGDSAMYLCASSLTGERDNEQFFGPGTRLTVL.

The chain combines TRBV30 with TRBJ2-5; D is possibly TRBD1 or TRBD2 (5 bases each). The CDR3 spans 13 residues. Germline V lookup: CDR1 GTSNPN, CDR2 SVGIG (reference sequence). Trimming removed 4 bases at V and 5 bases at J, with 14 bases between. CDR3 in amino acids: CAWNRREGETQYF. CDR3 in DNA: TGTGCCTGGAACCGCAGAGAGGGGGAGACCCAGTACTTC.

There are many counts of this clonotype. V gene TRBV11-2 combines with J gene TRBJ2-3; D is perhaps TRBD2 (7 bases). This CDR3 region has 15 residues. Between the trimmed V and J ends, which lost 0 bases and 2 bases, there was a span of 9 bases. Germline CDR1 is SGHAT and CDR2 is FQNNGV. The CDR3, as DNA: TGTGCCAGCAGCTTAGAGCGGGGGCTCACAGATACGCAGTATTTT. Residues: CASSLERGLTDTQYF.

This clonotype was detected many times. The chain recombines TRBV7-3 with TRBJ2-2; tentatively, D is TRBD2 (6 bases). The V end lost 2 bases, the J end lost 1 base, and 8 bases lay between the germline ends. CDR1 and CDR2 (germline): SGHTA, FQGTGA. CDR3 length: 15 amino acids. The CDR3 DNA follows: TGTGCCAGCAGCTTATGGGGGGAGAACACCGGGGAGCTGTTTTTT. It translates to CASSLWGENTGELFF.

The genes are TRBV30 and TRBJ1-3; the D is unclear. V shed 3 bases and J shed 4 bases, with 10 bases lying between them. The CDR3 covers 13 residues. CDR1 GTSNPN and CDR2 SVGIG come from the germline V gene (reference sequence). This chain's CDR3 is CAWRVSTGNTIYF. DNA of the CDR3: TGTGCCTGGAGGGTATCGACCGGAAACACCATATATTTT.

This clonotype was seen a single time. The chain couples TRBV13 to TRBJ2-7, with D possibly called TRBD1 or TRBD2 (5 bases each). CDR3 length: 16 amino acids. The germline V gene has CDR1 PRHDT and CDR2 FYEKMQ (reference sequence). V lost 8 bases, J lost 3 bases, and 23 bases lay in between. The CDR3 is CASGSLPGQGSYEQYF. The DNA of the CDR3 is TGTGCCAGCGGTAGTCTCCCGGGGCAGGGAAGCTACGAGCAGTACTTC.

A note on this clonotype: One end of the junction varies from germline; a read error may be responsible. The chain combines TRBV7-2 with TRBJ2-3; no clear D. The CDR3 is 17 amino acids. Germline V gene lookup returns CDR1 SGHTA and CDR2 FQGNSA. The CDR3 DNA follows: TGTGCCAACAGCTTTTTGGGTAGGCGTAGGTCCGCAGATACGCAGTATTTT. Protein product: CANSFLGRRRSADTQYF.

V is TRBV29-1 and J is TRBJ2-1, with D perhaps matching TRBD1 or TRBD2 (5 bases each). Germline V lookup: CDR1 SQVTM, CDR2 ANQGSEA. V lost 4 bases, J lost 8 bases, and 9 bases lay in between. This CDR3 contains 11 residues. CDR3 in amino acids: CSVVGTYEQFF. The CDR3 nucleotides are TGCAGCGTTGTAGGGACGTATGAGCAGTTCTTC.

This clonotype was detected a few times. V gene TRBV21-1 combines with J gene TRBJ2-5; the DNA was not compared with TRBD1, the D call given in the table. TRBV21-1 is given as a pseudogene. The CDR3 is 18 amino acids. The CDR3 sequence is CASSPQTGQGLIRETQYF. CDR3 nucleotide sequence: TGTGCCAGCAGCCCCCAAACAGGACAGGGACTTATTCGAGAGACCCAGTACTTC.